These T cell receptor beta chains were read from a single sample in a study of naive and memory T cell subsets. TCRdb recomputed calls from the 5' RACE reads with MiXCR, one row per CDR3 protein. Of more than 60,000 distinct CDR3 sequences listed, approximately 8% were seen once; the top ten hold 15% to 20%. These receptor sequences come from a female donor in good health. CDR3s leave out the opening cysteine and the closing phenylalanine or tryptophan.

V,CDR3
TRBV5-1,ASSLDPRTTNEKLF
TRBV30,AWSMGTEAF
TRBV6-6,ASRTGGTQY
TRBV9,ASSGRLAGVPDEQF
TRBV2,ASSLTGTYGYT
TRBV7-9,ASSLRGLGSDTQY
TRBV2,ASSLQGLGGDTQY
TRBV7-2,ASSLRVGRTTGGIPLH
TRBV2,ASRKREYEQY
TRBV11-2,ASSLLDRVAAREQY
TRBV12-3/TRBV12-4,ASSSGDSPLH
TRBV11-2,ASSLVPGFADTQY
TRBV12-3/TRBV12-4,ASRPPPGQPPLGYSNQPQH
TRBV6-5,ASSYSRWLAGAGGDTQY
TRBV14,ASSQFRQNTEAF
TRBV12-3/TRBV12-4,ASSLSGSPETQY
TRBV4-2,ASSHPTSGGGNEQF
TRBV5-1,ASRGASYNEQF
TRBV10-3,AISAPQDPNTQY
TRBV7-3,ASSLQPGTGLGTQY
TRBV19,ASSIEAGLLQETQY
TRBV29-1,SVEAGPFSYEQY
TRBV6-6,ASRSTGADSYGYT
TRBV6-5,ASSYSSYTSSYNSPLH
TRBV12-3/TRBV12-4,ASAAVLPSSYEQY
TRBV6-6,ASSYSGGRYPEAF
TRBV7-3,ASSLSTASNYGDT
TRBV28,ASRAGSHTEAF
TRBV5-4,ASSFSGGPYEQY
TRBV29-1,SVEGLAGGTDTQY
TRBV11-2,ASSFPRDGGRDQY
TRBV20-1,SASGARGYQPQH
TRBV6-5,ASSYAGLLSYEQY
TRBV12-3/TRBV12-4,ASSFGQGRDETQY
TRBV7-2,ASSPRSTEAF
TRBV6-5,ASSYSSTGGMGQY
TRBV4-1,ASSQGTGTAYEQY
TRBV15,ATSSVPGSNQPQH
TRBV4-1,ASSQEAQLEQY
TRBV28,ASNLAGRSTDTQY
TRBV2,ASSIGTAHIEAF
TRBV19,ASMGLAGSGEQF
TRBV27,ASRDDSSSYNSPLH
TRBV19,ASSIVVTENQPQH
TRBV7-2,ASSHPGQGIEEQY